This section outlines one T cell receptor beta chain sequence together with its context. This entry is derived from a study of blood T cell repertoires in COVID-19. In the study overall: Sites in the United States, Italy and Spain provided acute and convalescent COVID-19 samples. T cells, B-cell-depleted T cells, or PBMCs supplied cDNA or gDNA.

Produced via immunoSEQ multiplex PCR; TCRdb's table is partial and in-frame only. The sample records approximately 81,000 clones, approximately 82% being singletons. CDR3 size: 15 residues. Germline assignment: CDR1 LNHDA and CDR2 SQIVND (reference sequence). Trimming took off 2 bases at V and 7 bases at J, with 15 bases between the two ends. This rearrangement joins TRBV19 to TRBJ1-5; possible D gene TRBD1, 5 bases. The sample consisted of peripheral blood. The sequence derives from a human donor in a cohort sampled during active COVID-19. CDR3 protein: CASSIMSRDEQPQHF. In DNA form, the CDR3 reads TGTGCCAGTAGTATAATGTCCAGGGATGAACAGCCCCAGCATTTT. Full variable domain (rest looked up from reference TRBV19 and TRBJ1-5): DGGITQSPKYLFRKEGQNVTLSCEQNLNHDAMYWYRQDPGQGLRLIYYSQIVNDFQKGDIAEGYSVSREKKESFPLTVTSAQKNPTAFYLCASSIMSRDEQPQHFGDGTRLSIL.